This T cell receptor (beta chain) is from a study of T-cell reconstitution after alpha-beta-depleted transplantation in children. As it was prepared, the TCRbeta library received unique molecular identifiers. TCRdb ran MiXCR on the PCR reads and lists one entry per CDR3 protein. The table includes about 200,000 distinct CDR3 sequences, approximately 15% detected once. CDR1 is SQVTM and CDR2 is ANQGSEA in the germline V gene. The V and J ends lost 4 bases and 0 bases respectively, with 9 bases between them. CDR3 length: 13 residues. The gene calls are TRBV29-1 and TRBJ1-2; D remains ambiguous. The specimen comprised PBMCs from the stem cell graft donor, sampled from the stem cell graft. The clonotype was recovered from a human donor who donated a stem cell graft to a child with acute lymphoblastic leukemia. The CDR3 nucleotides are TGCAGCGTTGGGAGCGGGGCTAACTATGGCTACACCTTC. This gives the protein CSVGSGANYGYTF.